The clone carrying this T cell receptor beta chain was seen only once. Its specificity is not known. The primer mix had 60 Vbeta and 13 Jbeta primers. Measured with immunoSEQ multiplex PCR; TCRdb has only the in-frame clones, and not every one. This table has about 100,000 clones, roughly 70% appearing once. The sample originates from a study of cytomegalovirus exposure and HLA in healthy donors. Study results and caveats: Rare sequences made up most TCRs, while some public TCRs were found in many donors. Analysis was carried out at a later point, and it linked a missense DCLRE1C variant to TCR beta V- and J-gene trimming. An assumption of roughly uniform sequencing depth across donors underlay the presence/absence analyses.

This CDR3 has 18 amino acids. The chain has TRBV21-1 and TRBJ2-3; the D call TRBD1 from the table was never checked on the DNA. TRBV21-1 is assigned pseudogene status. The material sequenced was PBMCs. This clonotype originated in a woman under 30 in good health and CMV-seropositive. The DNA of the CDR3 is TGTGCCAGCAGCAAAGGGCCCTTACACAGGGGACCCACAGATACGCAGTATTTT. This translates into CASSKGPLHRGPTDTQYF.